This T cell receptor (beta chain) emerged from a study of chemoradiotherapy in HPV16-positive cancers. The wider study: A couple of HPV16-positive patients' cells yielded candidate HPV-specific clones and common motifs. Broader study findings: Candidate HPV-specific clones and E7-related TCR motifs grew in tumor during treatment. In HPV16-positive patients, HPV-responsive T-cell expansion tracked better recurrence-free survival.

Clones were read by immunoSEQ multiplex PCR, and TCRdb kept only the in-frame ones, dropping some. This repertoire shows 25,000 to 30,000 clones, about 92% found once; its top ten account for 22%. By share of the sample, this clone is large. Its antigen remains unidentified. CDR3 length: 14 amino acids. Germline values: CDR1 SGHNT, CDR2 YYREEE (reference sequence). Trimming removed 1 base from V and 4 bases from J, with 11 bases in between. Repeated repertoire sampling spanned the course of chemoradiotherapy. This sequence was found in a human donor with HPV-associated anogenital cancer. This chain links TRBV5-4 with TRBJ1-1; perhaps TRBD1 as D (5 bases). Specimen: blood, collected from a patient who underwent chemoradiotherapy. CDR3 amino acids: CASSLQGGSTEAFF. The DNA for the CDR3 is TGTGCCAGCAGCTTGCAGGGTGGGAGCACTGAAGCTTTCTTT.